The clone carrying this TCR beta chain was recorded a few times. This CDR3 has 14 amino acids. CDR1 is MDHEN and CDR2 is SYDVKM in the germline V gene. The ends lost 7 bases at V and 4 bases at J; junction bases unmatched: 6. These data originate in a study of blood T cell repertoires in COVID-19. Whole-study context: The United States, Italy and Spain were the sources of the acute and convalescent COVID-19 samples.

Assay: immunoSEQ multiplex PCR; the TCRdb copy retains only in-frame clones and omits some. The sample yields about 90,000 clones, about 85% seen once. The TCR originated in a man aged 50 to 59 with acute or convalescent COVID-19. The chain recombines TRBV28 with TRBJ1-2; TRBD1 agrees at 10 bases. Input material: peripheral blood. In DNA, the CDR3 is TGTGCCAGCACTCGGACAGGGGGTGGCTATGGCTACACCTTC. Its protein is CASTRTGGGYGYTF.